This entry lists 8 T cell receptor beta chains sequenced from one sample in a study of sequential checkpoint blockade in melanoma. Using immunoSEQ multiplex PCR, the repertoire was profiled, and TCRdb retains in-frame clones only, with some absent. The sample lists 2,000 to 2,500 clones, 22% occurring once. Described treatment: randomized to nivolumab then ipilimumab (arm A) or the reverse (arm B). The starting material was tumor tissue (inferred from file names), obtained from a patient given nivolumab and ipilimumab in sequence. These receptors all stem from a human donor with melanoma.

The genes are TRBV28 and TRBJ2-6; D gene uncertain. Germline loops: CDR1 MDHEN, CDR2 SYDVKM. V was cut by 3 bases and J by 0 bases, with 3 bases left in between. This CDR3 has 14 residues. CDR3 nucleotide sequence: TGTGCCAGCAGTTTGTTCTCTGGGGCCAACGTCCTGACTTTC. This codes for CASSLFSGANVLTF. Combining the CDR3 with reference TRBV28 and TRBJ2-6 gives the whole variable domain DVKVTQSSRYLVKRTGEKVFLECVQDMDHENMFWYRQDPGLGLRLIYFSYDVKMKEKGDIPEGYSVSREKKERFSLILESASTNQTSMYLCASSLFSGANVLTFGAGSRLTVL.

In its sample, this clone was seen once. The chain uses TRBV5-1 and TRBJ2-5; 15 bases align to TRBD2. The CDR3 has 17 amino acids. The germline CDR1 and CDR2 sequences are SGHRS and YFSETQ. The V segment lost 1 base and the J segment 5 bases; nucleotides outside the gene matches: 6. This chain's CDR3 is CASSLSGLAGGRETQYF. The DNA of the CDR3 is TGCGCCAGCAGCTTGTCAGGACTAGCGGGAGGGAGGGAGACCCAGTACTTC.

The sample holds a few counts of this clone. CDR3 in DNA: TGTGCCAGCAGTCGACCGGGACAGGGGGGAATATACGAGCAGTACTTC. Translation: CASSRPGQGGIYEQYF. V is TRBV28 and J is TRBJ2-7; 11 bases line up with TRBD1. The germline gives CDR1 MDHEN, CDR2 SYDVKM. The V segment lost 5 bases and the J segment 4 bases; nucleotides outside the gene matches: 10. The CDR3 runs 16 residues.

This clone was observed a handful of times. This rearrangement joins TRBV19 to TRBJ1-1; D uncertain. Looked up from germline, CDR1 is LNHDA and CDR2 is SQIVND (reference sequence). Trimming left V 7 bases short and J 8 bases short, with 20 bases between. This CDR3 region has 14 residues. The CDR3 is CASIGPGWRGEAFF. The CDR3 nucleotides are TGTGCCAGTATTGGCCCCGGCTGGCGGGGAGAAGCTTTCTTT.

This chain uses TRBV28 with TRBJ2-7; D could derive from TRBD1 or TRBD2 (5 bases each). Germline V gene sequence: CDR1 MDHEN, CDR2 SYDVKM. The CDR3 is 13 residues long. Trimming removed 3 bases at V and 3 bases at J, with 9 bases between. The CDR3 region has the DNA TGTGCCAGCAGTTTGGGGACCTTCTACGAGCAGTACTTC. It yields the protein CASSLGTFYEQYF. Together with reference TRBV28 and TRBJ2-7, the CDR3 gives the full variable domain: DVKVTQSSRYLVKRTGEKVFLECVQDMDHENMFWYRQDPGLGLRLIYFSYDVKMKEKGDIPEGYSVSREKKERFSLILESASTNQTSMYLCASSLGTFYEQYFGPGTRLTVT.

This clone was found a few times. The chain carries TRBV12-5 and TRBJ2-4; perhaps TRBD1 as D (6 bases). This CDR3 comprises 15 residues. In germline, CDR1 is LGHNT, CDR2 FRNRAP. The CDR3, as DNA: TGTGCCAGCACCTCCCTGGACAGTAGCAAAAACATTCAGTACTTC. Its translation: CASTSLDSSKNIQYF.

The CDR3 DNA follows: TGTGCCAGCACCCCTACAGGGTTAGGGGCCAACGTCCTGACTTTC. Translating it yields CASTPTGLGANVLTF. V gene TRBV28 combines with J gene TRBJ2-6; a weak D match, TRBD1 (6 bases). V was trimmed by 7 bases and J by 4 bases, leaving 14 bases between them. This CDR3 is 15 amino acids long. The germline V gene has CDR1 MDHEN and CDR2 SYDVKM.

This chain connects TRBV6-8 to TRBJ2-2; the D call may be TRBD1 or TRBD2 (5 bases each). V was shortened by 2 bases and J by 6 bases, with 10 bases between the two germline ends. This CDR3 has 14 amino acids. Germline lookup yields CDR1 MNHGY and CDR2 SAAAGT. This chain's CDR3 is CASSYMGEAGELFF. The CDR3 DNA sequence: TGTGCCAGCAGTTACATGGGGGAAGCCGGGGAGCTGTTTTTT.